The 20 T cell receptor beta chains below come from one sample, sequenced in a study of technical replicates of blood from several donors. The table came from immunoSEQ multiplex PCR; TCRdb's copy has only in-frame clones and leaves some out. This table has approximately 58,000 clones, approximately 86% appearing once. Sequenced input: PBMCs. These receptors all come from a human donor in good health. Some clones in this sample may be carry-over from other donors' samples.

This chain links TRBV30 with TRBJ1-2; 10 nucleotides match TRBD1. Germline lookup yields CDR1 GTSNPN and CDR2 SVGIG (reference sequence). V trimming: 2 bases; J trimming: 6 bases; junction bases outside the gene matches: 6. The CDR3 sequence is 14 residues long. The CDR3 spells CAWSNGGQGDGYTF. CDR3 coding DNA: TGTGCCTGGAGTAATGGAGGACAGGGGGATGGCTACACCTTC.

The CDR3 DNA reads as TGTGCCAGCAGCCACGGACAGGGCCAAACTAATGAAAAACTGTTTTTT. This translates into CASSHGQGQTNEKLFF. The J gene is TRBJ1-4, the V gene TRBV5-8, with 8 positions matching TRBD1. This CDR3 is built from 16 residues. CDR1 is SGHTS and CDR2 is YDEGEE in the germline V gene. J lost 1 base, V lost 4 bases, and 6 bases had no gene match. The variable domain in full, completed from reference TRBV5-8 and TRBJ1-4, reads EAGVTQSPTHLIKTRGQQATLRCSPISGHTSVYWYQQALGLGLQFLLWYDEGEERNRGNFPPRFSGRQFPNYSSELNVNALELEDSALYLCASSHGQGQTNEKLFFGSGTQLSVL.

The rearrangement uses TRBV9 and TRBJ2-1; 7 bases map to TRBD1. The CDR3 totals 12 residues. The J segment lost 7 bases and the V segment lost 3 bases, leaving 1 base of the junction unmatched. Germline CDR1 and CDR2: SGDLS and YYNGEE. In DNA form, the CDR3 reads TGTGCCAGCAGCGGGACAGGAAATGAGCAGTTCTTC. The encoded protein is CASSGTGNEQFF.

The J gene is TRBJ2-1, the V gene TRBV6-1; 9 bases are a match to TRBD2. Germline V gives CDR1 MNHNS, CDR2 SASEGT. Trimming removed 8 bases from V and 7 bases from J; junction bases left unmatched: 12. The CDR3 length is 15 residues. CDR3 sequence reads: CASGGGLAGWNEQFF. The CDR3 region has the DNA TGTGCCAGCGGAGGGGGGCTAGCGGGGTGGAATGAGCAGTTCTTC.

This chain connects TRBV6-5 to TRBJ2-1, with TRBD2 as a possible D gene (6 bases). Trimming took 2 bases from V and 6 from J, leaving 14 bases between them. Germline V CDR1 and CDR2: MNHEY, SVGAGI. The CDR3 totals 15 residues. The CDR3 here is CASSYGGVNGNEQFF. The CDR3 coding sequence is TGTGCCAGCAGTTACGGCGGGGTGAATGGCAATGAGCAGTTCTTC.

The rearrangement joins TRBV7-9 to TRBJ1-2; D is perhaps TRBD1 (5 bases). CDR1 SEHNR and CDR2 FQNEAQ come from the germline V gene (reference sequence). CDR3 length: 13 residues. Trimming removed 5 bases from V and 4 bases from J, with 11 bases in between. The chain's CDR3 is CASSRAGIYGYTF. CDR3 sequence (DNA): TGTGCCAGCAGCCGAGCAGGGATCTATGGCTACACCTTC. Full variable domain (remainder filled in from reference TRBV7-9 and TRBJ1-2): DTGVSQNPRHKITKRGQNVTFRCDPISEHNRLYWYRQTLGQGPEFLTYFQNEAQLEKSRLLSDRFSAERPKGSFSTLEIQRTEQGDSAMYLCASSRAGIYGYTFGSGTRLTVV.

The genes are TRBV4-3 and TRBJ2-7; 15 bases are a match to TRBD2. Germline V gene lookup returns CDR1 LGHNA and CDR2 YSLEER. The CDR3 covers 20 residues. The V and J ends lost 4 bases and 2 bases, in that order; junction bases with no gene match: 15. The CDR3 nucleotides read TGCGCCAGCAGCCCTTACTTAGGGACTAGCGGGGGGCGGGAAACCTACGAGCAGTACTTC. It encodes CASSPYLGTSGGRETYEQYF.

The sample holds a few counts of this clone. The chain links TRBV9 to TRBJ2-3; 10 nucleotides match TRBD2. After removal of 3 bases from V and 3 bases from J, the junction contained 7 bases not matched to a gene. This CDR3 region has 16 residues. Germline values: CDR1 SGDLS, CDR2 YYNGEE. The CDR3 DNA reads TGTGCCAGCAGCGCTCCGAGCGGGGGGGCAACAGATACGCAGTATTTT. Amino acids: CASSAPSGGATDTQYF.

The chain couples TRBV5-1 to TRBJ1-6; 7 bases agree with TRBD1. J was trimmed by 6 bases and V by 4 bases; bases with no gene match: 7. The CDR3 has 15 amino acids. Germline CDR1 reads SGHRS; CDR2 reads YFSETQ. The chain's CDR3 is CASSGGQSPNSPLHF. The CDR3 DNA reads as TGCGCCAGCAGCGGGGGACAGAGTCCTAATTCACCCCTCCACTTT.

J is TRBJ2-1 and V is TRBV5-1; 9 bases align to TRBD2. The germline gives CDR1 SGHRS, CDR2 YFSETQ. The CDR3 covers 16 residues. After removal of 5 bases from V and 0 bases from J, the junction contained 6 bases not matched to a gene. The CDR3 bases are TGCGCCAGCAGTATCAGACTAGCGGACTCCTACAATGAGCAGTTCTTC. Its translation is CASSIRLADSYNEQFF.

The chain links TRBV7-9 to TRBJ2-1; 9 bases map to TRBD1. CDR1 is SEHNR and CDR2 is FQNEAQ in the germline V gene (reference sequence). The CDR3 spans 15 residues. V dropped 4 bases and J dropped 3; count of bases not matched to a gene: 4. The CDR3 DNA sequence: TGTGCCAGCAGCTCGGACAGGGGAAACTACAATGAGCAGTTCTTC. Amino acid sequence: CASSSDRGNYNEQFF.

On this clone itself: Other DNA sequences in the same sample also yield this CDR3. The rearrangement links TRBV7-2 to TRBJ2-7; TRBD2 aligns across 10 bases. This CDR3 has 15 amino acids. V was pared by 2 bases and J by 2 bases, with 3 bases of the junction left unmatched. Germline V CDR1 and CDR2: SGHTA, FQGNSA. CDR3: CASSLRTSGPYEQYF. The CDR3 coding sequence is TGTGCCAGCAGCTTAAGGACTAGCGGACCCTACGAGCAGTACTTC.

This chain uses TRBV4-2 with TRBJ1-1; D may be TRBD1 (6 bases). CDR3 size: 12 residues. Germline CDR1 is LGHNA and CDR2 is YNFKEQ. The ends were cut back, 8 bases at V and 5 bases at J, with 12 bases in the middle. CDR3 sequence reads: CASGRGQTEAFF. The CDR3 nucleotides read TGTGCCAGCGGCAGGGGTCAGACTGAAGCTTTCTTT.

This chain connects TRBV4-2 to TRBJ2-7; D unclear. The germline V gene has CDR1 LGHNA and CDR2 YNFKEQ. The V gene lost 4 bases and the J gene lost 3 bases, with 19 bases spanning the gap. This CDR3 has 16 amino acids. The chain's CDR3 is CASSRFADIHNYEQYF. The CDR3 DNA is TGTGCCAGCAGCCGCTTCGCCGATATCCACAACTACGAGCAGTACTTC.

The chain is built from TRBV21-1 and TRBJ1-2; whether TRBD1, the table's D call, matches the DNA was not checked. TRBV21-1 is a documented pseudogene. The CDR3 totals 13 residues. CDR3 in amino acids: CASSQRDRYGYTF. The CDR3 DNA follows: TGTGCCAGCAGCCAACGGGACAGATACGGCTACACCTTC.

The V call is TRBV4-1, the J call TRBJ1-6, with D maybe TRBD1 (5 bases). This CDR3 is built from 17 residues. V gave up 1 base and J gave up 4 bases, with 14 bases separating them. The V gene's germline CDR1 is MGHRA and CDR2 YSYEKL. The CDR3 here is CASSQALTGGYNSPLHF. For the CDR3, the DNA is TGCGCCAGCAGCCAAGCACTGACCGGGGGGTATAATTCACCCCTCCACTTT.

The CDR3 protein is CASSKVISGSSEQYF. The CDR3 nucleotides are TGTGCCAGCAGCAAAGTTATCTCCGGGTCCTCCGAGCAGTACTTC. The V and J genes are TRBV21-1 and TRBJ2-7; no check of the table's D call, TRBD2, against the DNA was made. TRBV21-1 is shown as a pseudogene. The CDR3 covers 15 residues.

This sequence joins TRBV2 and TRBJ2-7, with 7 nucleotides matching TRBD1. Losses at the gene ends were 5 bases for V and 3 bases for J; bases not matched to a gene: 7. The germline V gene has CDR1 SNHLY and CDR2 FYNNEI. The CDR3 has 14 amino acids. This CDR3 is CASSLGQMLYEQYF. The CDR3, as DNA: TGTGCCAGCAGTTTGGGACAGATGCTCTACGAGCAGTACTTC.

The CDR3 DNA is TGTGCCAGCAGCTTGCGGGGGACAGTATCCTACGAGCAGTACTTC. As protein: CASSLRGTVSYEQYF. The chain employs TRBV5-6 and TRBJ2-7; D might be TRBD1 (7 bases). V dropped 1 base and J dropped 1 base, with 12 bases sitting between them. There are 15 residues in the CDR3. Germline V gene data show CDR1 as SGHDT and CDR2 as YYEEEE.

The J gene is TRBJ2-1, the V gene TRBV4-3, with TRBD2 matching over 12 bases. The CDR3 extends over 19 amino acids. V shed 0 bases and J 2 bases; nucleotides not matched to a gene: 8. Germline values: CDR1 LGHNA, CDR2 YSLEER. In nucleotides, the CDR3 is TGCGCCAGCAGCCAAGACCGTCTAGCGGGGGGGACCCCCTACAATGAGCAGTTCTTC. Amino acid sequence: CASSQDRLAGGTPYNEQFF.